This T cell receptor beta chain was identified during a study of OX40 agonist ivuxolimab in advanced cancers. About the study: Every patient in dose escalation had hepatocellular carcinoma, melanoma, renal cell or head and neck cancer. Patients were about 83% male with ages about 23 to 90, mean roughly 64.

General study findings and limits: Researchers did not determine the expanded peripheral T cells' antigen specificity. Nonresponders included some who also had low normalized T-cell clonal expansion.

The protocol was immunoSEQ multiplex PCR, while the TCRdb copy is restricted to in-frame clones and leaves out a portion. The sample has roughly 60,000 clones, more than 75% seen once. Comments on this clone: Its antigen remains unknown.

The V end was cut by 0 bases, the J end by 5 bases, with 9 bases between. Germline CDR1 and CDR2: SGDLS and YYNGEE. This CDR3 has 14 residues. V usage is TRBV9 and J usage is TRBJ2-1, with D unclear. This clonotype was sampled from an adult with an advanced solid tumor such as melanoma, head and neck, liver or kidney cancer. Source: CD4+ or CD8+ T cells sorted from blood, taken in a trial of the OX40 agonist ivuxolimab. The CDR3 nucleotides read TGTGCCAGCAGCGTAGGCCAATTCAACAATGAGCAGTTCTTC. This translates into CASSVGQFNNEQFF. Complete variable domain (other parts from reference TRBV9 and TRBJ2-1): DSGVTQTPKHLITATGQRVTLRCSPRSGDLSVYWYQQSLDQGLQFLIQYYNGEERAKGNILERFSAQQFPDLHSELNLSSLELGDSALYFCASSVGQFNNEQFFGPGTRLTVL.